These T cell receptor beta chains were read from a single sample in a study of blood T cell repertoires in COVID-19. Here immunoSEQ multiplex PCR was the method, and the copy in TCRdb shows in-frame clones only, minus some. The sample shows fewer than 85,000 clones, around nine tenths of them seen only once. The sequencing sample was made of peripheral blood. The receptors stem from a man between 50 and 59 years old with active COVID-19. The CDR3 runs from the conserved cysteine through the conserved F or W. D genes are given only for firm matches. The size field is filled for only some rows; it gives once, few, many or a size class.

TRBD2	TRBV10-3	.	TRBJ2-1	CAISSPTSGSHNEQFF	TGTGCCATCAGTTCTCCGACTAGCGGGAGCCACAATGAGCAGTTCTTC
.	TRBV29-1	.	TRBJ1-2	CSSDPDRANYGYTF	TGCAGCTCCGATCCCGACAGAGCTAACTATGGCTACACCTTC
TRBD1	TRBV7-9	.	TRBJ2-7	CASTLTGGQEQYF	TGTGCCAGCACCCTGACAGGGGGCCAAGAGCAGTACTTC
.	TRBV5-4	.	TRBJ2-3	CASSLAGSFGLTQGTDTQYF	TGTGCCAGCAGCTTGGCCGGTAGTTTCGGCCTAACCCAGGGGACAGATACGCAGTATTTT
TRBD1	TRBV5-1	.	TRBJ1-6	CASSFGQGFSPLHF	TGCGCCAGCAGCTTCGGACAGGGTTTTTCACCCCTCCACTTT
TRBD2	TRBV5-5	.	TRBJ2-3	CASSFGGRGGDTQYF	TGTGCCAGCAGCTTCGGCGGGAGAGGTGGAGATACGCAGTATTTT
TRBD2	TRBV18	.	TRBJ2-7	CASSLLGRAYEQYF	TGTGCCAGCTCACTACTTGGGAGGGCCTACGAGCAGTACTTC
TRBD2	TRBV5-5	.	TRBJ2-1	CASSHGTSGFGGYNEQFF	TGTGCCAGCAGCCACGGGACTAGCGGGTTTGGGGGCTACAATGAGCAGTTCTTC
.	TRBV27	.	TRBJ1-3	CASRQVSGNTIYF	TGTGCCAGCAGGCAGGTCTCTGGAAACACCATATATTTT
.	TRBV11-3	.	TRBJ2-1	CASSSLLGLGAFNEQFF	TGTGCCAGCAGCTCCCTCCTAGGACTGGGGGCCTTCAATGAGCAGTTCTTC
.	TRBV29-1	.	TRBJ1-2	CSVRVDGIGYTF	TGCAGCGTTAGAGTAGACGGGATCGGCTACACCTTC
TRBD1	TRBV28	.	TRBJ1-5	CASSTDRVQGQPQHF	TGTGCCAGCAGTACCGACAGGGTACAAGGGCAGCCCCAGCATTTT
TRBD1	TRBV6-5	.	TRBJ1-5	CASGTGSSNQPQHF	TGTGCCAGCGGGACAGGCAGTAGCAATCAGCCCCAGCATTTT
TRBD1	TRBV19	.	TRBJ2-1	CASSQQQGSNEQFF	TGTGCCAGTAGTCAACAACAGGGGTCCAATGAGCAGTTCTTC
.	TRBV5-1	.	TRBJ2-5	CASRVGQQETQYF	TGCGCCAGCAGGGTAGGACAGCAAGAGACCCAGTACTTC
.	TRBV7-3	.	TRBJ1-5	CASSSYMGGRNQPQHF	TGTGCCAGCAGTTCGTATATGGGGGGAAGGAATCAGCCCCAGCATTTT
.	TRBV5-1	.	TRBJ2-3	CASSLGGGRTDTQYF	TGCGCCAGCAGCTTAGGGGGCGGGAGGACAGATACGCAGTATTTT
TRBD2	TRBV28	.	TRBJ2-7	CASRTHTGTSGSYEQYF	TGTGCCAGCAGAACACACACCGGGACTAGCGGGTCCTACGAGCAGTACTTC
.	TRBV28	.	TRBJ2-7	CASSLGVGGAYEQYF	TGTGCCAGCAGTCTAGGGGTCGGGGGTGCCTACGAGCAGTACTTC
.	TRBV5-4	.	TRBJ2-5	CASRVETQYF	TGTGCCAGCCGGGTGGAGACCCAGTACTTC
TRBD1	TRBV19	few	TRBJ2-7	CASSGQGRTEQYF	TGTGCCAGTAGCGGACAGGGGCGAACCGAGCAGTACTTC
.	TRBV7-2	.	TRBJ2-5	CASSPRDSGETQYF	TGTGCCAGCAGCCCGCGGGACTCGGGGGAGACCCAGTACTTC
TRBD1	TRBV28	.	TRBJ2-2	CASSRGTGGTGELFF	TGTGCCAGCAGCCGAGGGACAGGGGGCACCGGGGAGCTGTTTTTT